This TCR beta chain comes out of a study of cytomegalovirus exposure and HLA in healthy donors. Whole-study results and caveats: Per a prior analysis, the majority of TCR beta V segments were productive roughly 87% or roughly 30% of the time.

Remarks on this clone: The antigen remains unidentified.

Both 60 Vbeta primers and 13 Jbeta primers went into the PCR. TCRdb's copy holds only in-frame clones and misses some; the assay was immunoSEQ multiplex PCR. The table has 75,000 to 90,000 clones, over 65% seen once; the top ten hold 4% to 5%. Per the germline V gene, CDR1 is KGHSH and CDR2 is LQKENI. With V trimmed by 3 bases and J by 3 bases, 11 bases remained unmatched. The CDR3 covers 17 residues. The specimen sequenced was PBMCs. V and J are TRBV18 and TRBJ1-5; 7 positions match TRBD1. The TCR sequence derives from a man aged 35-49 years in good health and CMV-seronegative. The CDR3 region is CASSPPFGDRLNQPQHF. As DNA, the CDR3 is TGTGCCAGCTCACCCCCCTTCGGGGACAGACTCAATCAGCCCCAGCATTTT. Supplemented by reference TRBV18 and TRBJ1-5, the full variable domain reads NAGVMQNPRHLVRRRGQEARLRCSPMKGHSHVYWYRQLPEEGLKFMVYLQKENIIDESGMPKERFSAEFPKEGPSILRIQQVVRGDSAAYFCASSPPFGDRLNQPQHFGDGTRLSIL.